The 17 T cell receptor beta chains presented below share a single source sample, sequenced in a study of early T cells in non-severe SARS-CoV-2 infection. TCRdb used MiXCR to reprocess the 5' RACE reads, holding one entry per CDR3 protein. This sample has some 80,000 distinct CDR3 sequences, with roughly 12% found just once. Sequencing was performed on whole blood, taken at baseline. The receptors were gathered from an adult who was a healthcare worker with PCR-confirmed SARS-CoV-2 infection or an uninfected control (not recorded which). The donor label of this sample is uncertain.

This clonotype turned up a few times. The CDR3 reads CASSQDRAGRNYEQYF. For the CDR3, the DNA is TGCGCCAGCAGCCAAGATCGGGCAGGGAGGAACTACGAGCAGTACTTC. The chain joins TRBV4-1 to TRBJ2-7; D perhaps matches TRBD2 (6 bases). CDR1 MGHRA and CDR2 YSYEKL come from the germline V gene. Trimming stripped 0 bases from V and 3 bases from J, with 15 bases between. There are 16 residues in the CDR3.

This chain's CDR3 is CSVTLAGVDNIQYF. The CDR3 nucleotides read TGCAGCGTTACCTTAGCGGGAGTTGATAACATTCAGTACTTC. This chain uses TRBV29-1 with TRBJ2-4; 9 bases map to TRBD2. Germline CDR1 is SQVTM and CDR2 is ANQGSEA. Trimming removed 5 bases from V and 7 bases from J; junction bases left unmatched: 9. The CDR3 contains 14 residues.

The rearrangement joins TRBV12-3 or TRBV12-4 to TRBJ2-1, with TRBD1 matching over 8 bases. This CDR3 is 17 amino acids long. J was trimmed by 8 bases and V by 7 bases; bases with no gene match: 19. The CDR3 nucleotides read TGTGCCAGCATGAGTCCCCGAGGACAGGGCGAGGGGGATGAGCAGTTCTTC. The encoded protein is CASMSPRGQGEGDEQFF.

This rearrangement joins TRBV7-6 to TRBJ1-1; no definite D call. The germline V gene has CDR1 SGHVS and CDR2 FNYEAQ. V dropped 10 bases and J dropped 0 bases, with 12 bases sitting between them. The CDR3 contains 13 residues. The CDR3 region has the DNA TGTGCCATCTCTCGGGAGATGAACACTGAAGCTTTCTTT. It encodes CAISREMNTEAFF.

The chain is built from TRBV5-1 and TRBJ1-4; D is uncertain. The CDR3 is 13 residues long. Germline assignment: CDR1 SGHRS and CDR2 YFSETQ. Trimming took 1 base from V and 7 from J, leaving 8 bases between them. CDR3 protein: CASSLMGTEKLFF. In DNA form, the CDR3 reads TGCGCCAGCAGCTTGATGGGTACTGAAAAACTGTTTTTT.

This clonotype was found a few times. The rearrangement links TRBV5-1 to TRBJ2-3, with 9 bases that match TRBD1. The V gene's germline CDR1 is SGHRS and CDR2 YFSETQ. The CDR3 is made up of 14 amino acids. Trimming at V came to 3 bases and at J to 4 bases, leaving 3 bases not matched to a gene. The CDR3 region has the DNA TGCGCCAGCAGCTCGGACAGGGGATCAGATACGCAGTATTTT. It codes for CASSSDRGSDTQYF.

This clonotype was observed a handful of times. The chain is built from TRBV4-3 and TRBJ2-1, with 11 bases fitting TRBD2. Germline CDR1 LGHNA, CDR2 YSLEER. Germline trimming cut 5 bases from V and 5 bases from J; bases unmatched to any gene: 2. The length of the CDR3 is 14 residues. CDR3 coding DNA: TGCGCCAGCAGCACGGGACTAGCGGACAATGAGCAGTTCTTC. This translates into CASSTGLADNEQFF.

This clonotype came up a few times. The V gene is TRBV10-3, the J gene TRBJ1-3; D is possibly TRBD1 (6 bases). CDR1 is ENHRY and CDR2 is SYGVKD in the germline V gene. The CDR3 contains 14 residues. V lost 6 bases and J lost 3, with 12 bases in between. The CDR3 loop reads CAIRKDRGGNTIYF. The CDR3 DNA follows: TGTGCCATCAGGAAGGACAGAGGTGGAAACACCATATATTTT.

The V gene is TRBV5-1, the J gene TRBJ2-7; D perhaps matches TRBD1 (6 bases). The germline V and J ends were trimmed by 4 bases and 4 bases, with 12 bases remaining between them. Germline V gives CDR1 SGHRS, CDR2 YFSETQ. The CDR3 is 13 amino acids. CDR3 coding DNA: TGCGCCAGCAGCATAGGACAGTATTACGAGCAGTACTTC. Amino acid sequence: CASSIGQYYEQYF.

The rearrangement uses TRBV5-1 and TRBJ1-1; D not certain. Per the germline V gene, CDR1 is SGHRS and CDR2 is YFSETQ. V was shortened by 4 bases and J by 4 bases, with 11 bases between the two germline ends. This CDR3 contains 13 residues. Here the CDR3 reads CASSVDPSTEAFF. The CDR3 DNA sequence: TGCGCCAGCAGCGTTGACCCGAGCACTGAAGCTTTCTTT.

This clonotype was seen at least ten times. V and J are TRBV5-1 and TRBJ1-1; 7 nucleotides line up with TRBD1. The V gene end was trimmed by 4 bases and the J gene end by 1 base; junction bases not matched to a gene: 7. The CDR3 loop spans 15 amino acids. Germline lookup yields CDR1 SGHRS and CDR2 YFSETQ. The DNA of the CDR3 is TGCGCCAGCAGCCCCCGGGACAGATCGAACACTGAAGCTTTCTTT. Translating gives CASSPRDRSNTEAFF.

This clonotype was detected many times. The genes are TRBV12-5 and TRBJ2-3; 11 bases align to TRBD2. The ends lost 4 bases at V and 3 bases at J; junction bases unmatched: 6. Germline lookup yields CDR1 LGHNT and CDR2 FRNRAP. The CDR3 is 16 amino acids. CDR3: CASGSLAGGPTDTQYF. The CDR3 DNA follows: TGTGCTAGTGGTTCCTTAGCGGGGGGGCCGACAGATACGCAGTATTTT.

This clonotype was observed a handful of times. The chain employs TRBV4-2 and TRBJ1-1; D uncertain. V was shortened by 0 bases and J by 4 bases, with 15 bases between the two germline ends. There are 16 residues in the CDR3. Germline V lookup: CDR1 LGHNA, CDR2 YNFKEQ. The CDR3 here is CASSQDTRIGATEAFF. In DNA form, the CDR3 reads TGTGCCAGCAGCCAAGATACGAGGATAGGTGCCACTGAAGCTTTCTTT.

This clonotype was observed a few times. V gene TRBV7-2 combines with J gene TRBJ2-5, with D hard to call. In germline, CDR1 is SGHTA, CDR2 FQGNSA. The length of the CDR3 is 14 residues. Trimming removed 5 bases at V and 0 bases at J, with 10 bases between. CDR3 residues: CASSRIMYQETQYF. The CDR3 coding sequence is TGTGCCAGCAGCCGAATTATGTACCAAGAGACCCAGTACTTC.

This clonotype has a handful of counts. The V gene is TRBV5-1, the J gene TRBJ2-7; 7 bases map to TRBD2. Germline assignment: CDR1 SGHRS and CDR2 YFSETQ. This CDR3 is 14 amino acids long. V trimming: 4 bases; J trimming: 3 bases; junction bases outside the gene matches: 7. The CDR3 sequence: CASSPMGGNYEQYF. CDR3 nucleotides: TGCGCCAGCAGCCCCATGGGGGGGAACTACGAGCAGTACTTC.

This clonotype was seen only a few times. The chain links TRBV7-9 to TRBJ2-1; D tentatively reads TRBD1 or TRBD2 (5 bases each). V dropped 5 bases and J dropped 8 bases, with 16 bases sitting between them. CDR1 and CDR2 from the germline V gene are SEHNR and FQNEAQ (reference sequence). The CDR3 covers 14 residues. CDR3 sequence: CASSANRRSDEQFF. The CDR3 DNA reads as TGTGCCAGCAGCGCGAACAGGAGGTCCGATGAGCAGTTCTTC. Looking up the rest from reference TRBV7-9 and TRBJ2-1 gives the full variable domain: DTGVSQNPRHKITKRGQNVTFRCDPISEHNRLYWYRQTLGQGPEFLTYFQNEAQLEKSRLLSDRFSAERPKGSFSTLEIQRTEQGDSAMYLCASSANRRSDEQFFGPGTRLTVL.

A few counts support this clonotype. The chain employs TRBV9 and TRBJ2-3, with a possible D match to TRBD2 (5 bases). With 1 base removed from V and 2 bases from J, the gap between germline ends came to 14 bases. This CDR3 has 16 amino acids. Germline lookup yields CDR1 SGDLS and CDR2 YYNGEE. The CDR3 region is CASSVRGPRNTDTQYF. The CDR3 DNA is TGTGCCAGCAGCGTAAGAGGGCCCCGAAACACAGATACGCAGTATTTT.